The 21 T cell receptor beta chains below all came from one sample that was sequenced in a study of blood T cells in healthy people across ages. Using a J-beta primer mix together with a sample-barcoded 5' primer, a second PCR was run for 7 to 11 cycles. In TCRdb, the 5' RACE reads were re-called with MiXCR into one record per CDR3 protein. The sample includes 1.5 million to 2 million distinct CDR3 sequences, about 31% of them seen just once. Material for sequencing was blood. The receptors here all came from a woman in her twenties or thirties in good health.

The chain employs TRBV30 and TRBJ2-1, with D possibly TRBD2 on 6 matching bases. CDR1 is GTSNPN and CDR2 is SVGIG in the germline V gene (reference sequence). The V gene lost 1 base and the J gene lost 8 bases, with 15 bases spanning the gap. The CDR3 contains 14 residues. The CDR3 reads CAWSGGERDDEQFF. In nucleotides, the CDR3 is TGTGCCTGGAGTGGCGGGGAGAGGGATGATGAGCAGTTCTTC.

The J gene is TRBJ2-7, the V gene TRBV28, with D possibly matching TRBD2 (6 bases). Between the trimmed V and J ends, which lost 3 bases and 0 bases, there was a span of 12 bases. From germline, CDR1 is MDHEN and CDR2 SYDVKM. The CDR3 runs 15 residues. The CDR3 is CASSFRGGVSYEQYF. In nucleotides, the CDR3 is TGTGCCAGCAGTTTTCGCGGCGGGGTCTCCTACGAGCAGTACTTC. The full variable domain, rest sourced from reference TRBV28 and TRBJ2-7, is DVKVTQSSRYLVKRTGEKVFLECVQDMDHENMFWYRQDPGLGLRLIYFSYDVKMKEKGDIPEGYSVSREKKERFSLILESASTNQTSMYLCASSFRGGVSYEQYFGPGTRLTVT.

CDR3 nucleotide sequence: TGCGCCAGCAGCCTCTGGACGGTGGGGGAGACCCAGTACTTC. Translation gives CASSLWTVGETQYF. This rearrangement joins TRBV5-1 to TRBJ2-5; D is ambiguous. CDR1 is SGHRS, CDR2 YFSETQ, per germline. The CDR3 has 14 residues. V gave up 4 bases and J gave up 5 bases, with 15 bases separating them.

Ten or more counts support this clonotype. V is TRBV7-2 and J is TRBJ2-1; possibly TRBD2 for D (6 bases). Germline CDR1 and CDR2: SGHTA and FQGNSA. This CDR3 spans 15 amino acids. V dropped 1 base and J dropped 4 bases, with 11 bases sitting between them. CDR3 sequence (DNA): TGTGCCAGCAGCTTAGTCCCTAGCGAGTACAATGAGCAGTTCTTC. Residues: CASSLVPSEYNEQFF.

V and J are TRBV29-1 and TRBJ2-3; TRBD1 might be the D (6 bases). Germline CDR1 SQVTM, CDR2 ANQGSEA. V dropped 6 bases and J dropped 0 bases, with 10 bases sitting between them. This CDR3 is built from 13 residues. The DNA of the CDR3 is TGCAGCGTGGAGCAGGGGAGCACAGATACGCAGTATTTT. Its translation: CSVEQGSTDTQYF.

This clonotype was seen repeatedly, ten times or more. The V gene is TRBV5-6, the J gene TRBJ2-3; 7 bases map to TRBD1. Trimming at V came to 4 bases and at J to 0 bases, leaving 2 bases not matched to a gene. Germline assignment: CDR1 SGHDT and CDR2 YYEEEE. This CDR3 contains 14 residues. The CDR3 here is CASSGDSSTDTQYF. CDR3 in DNA: TGTGCCAGCAGCGGGGACAGTAGCACAGATACGCAGTATTTT.

The chain carries TRBV20-1 and TRBJ1-5; D call uncertain. Germline V gene data show CDR1 as DFQATT and CDR2 as SNEGSKA (reference sequence). V gave up 2 bases and J gave up 4 bases, with 6 bases separating them. The length of the CDR3 is 12 residues. The CDR3 protein is CSARNQNQPQHF. CDR3 nucleotides: TGCAGTGCTAGAAACCAAAATCAGCCCCAGCATTTT.

A few counts support this clonotype. The chain recombines TRBV10-3 with TRBJ1-4; D may be TRBD1 (5 bases). CDR1 ENHRY and CDR2 SYGVKD come from the germline V gene. This CDR3 region has 14 residues. V was cut by 0 bases and J by 8 bases, with 10 bases left in between. CDR3 sequence (DNA): TGTGCCATCAGTGAGTCGGGCAGGGCCGAAAAACTGTTTTTT. Protein product: CAISESGRAEKLFF.

The chain joins TRBV29-1 to TRBJ2-4, with TRBD1 as a possible D gene (5 bases). The V end was cut by 5 bases, the J end by 7 bases, with 18 bases between. Germline-derived CDR1 and CDR2 are SQVTM and ANQGSEA. The CDR3 contains 14 residues. CDR3 DNA sequence: TGCAGCGTTTCACGATCGGCCAAGGGGAACATTCAGTACTTC. Translated, it gives CSVSRSAKGNIQYF.

This clonotype appeared once. The chain employs TRBV27 and TRBJ2-5, with 8 positions matching TRBD1. The end of the DNA is better explained by TRBJ2-7, so the J call may be wrong. CDR1 MNHEY and CDR2 SMNVEV come from the germline V gene (reference sequence). This CDR3 has 14 residues. The CDR3 DNA follows: TGTGCCAGCAGTTTATTAACAGGGGGAAACGAGCAGTACTTC. Translated, it gives CASSLLTGGNEQYF.

The rearrangement uses TRBV7-2 and TRBJ2-1; D might be TRBD2 (5 bases). With 2 bases removed from V and 1 base from J, the gap between germline ends came to 18 bases. The CDR3 totals 18 residues. CDR1 is SGHTA and CDR2 is FQGNSA in the germline V gene. The CDR3 coding sequence is TGTGCCAGCAGCTTATCTTTGTCGGTGAGCGGTTCCTACAATGAGCAGTTCTTC. Translation: CASSLSLSVSGSYNEQFF. Drawing the rest from reference TRBV7-2 and TRBJ2-1, the complete variable domain is GAGVSQSPSNKVTEKGKDVELRCDPISGHTALYWYRQSLGQGLEFLIYFQGNSAPDKSGLPSDRFSAERTGGSVSTLTIQRTQQEDSAVYLCASSLSLSVSGSYNEQFFGPGTRLTVL.

The rearrangement joins TRBV6-6 to TRBJ2-7; TRBD2 matches 8 bases. CDR1 and CDR2 (germline): MNHNY, SVGAGI (reference sequence). The CDR3 is made up of 15 amino acids. V lost 5 bases and J lost 5; bases outside the gene matches: 11. Written as DNA, the CDR3 is TGTGCCAGCAGTAGGATGGTAGCGGGACCCGACGAGCAGTACTTC. This gives the protein CASSRMVAGPDEQYF.

This chain uses TRBV12-3 or TRBV12-4 with TRBJ1-2, with D possibly being TRBD1 (6 bases). V was pared by 7 bases and J by 0 bases, with 21 bases between. This CDR3 has 17 residues. The CDR3 protein is CASTLSAVGGSNYGYTF. The CDR3, as DNA: TGTGCCAGCACACTTAGCGCGGTGGGGGGCTCTAACTATGGCTACACCTTC.

This clonotype came up many times. This sequence joins TRBV4-1 and TRBJ1-2; D might be TRBD1 (5 bases). V was pared by 0 bases and J by 6 bases, with 14 bases between. This CDR3 is 15 amino acids long. The germline V gene has CDR1 MGHRA and CDR2 YSYEKL. For the CDR3, the DNA is TGCGCCAGCAGCCAAGAACCGGGACTTTGGCATGGCTACACCTTC. Its protein is CASSQEPGLWHGYTF.

There are a few counts of this clonotype. This chain connects TRBV28 to TRBJ2-7; 8 bases line up with TRBD1. CDR3 length equals 13 residues. J lost 6 bases, V lost 2 bases, and 3 bases had no gene match. Germline lookup yields CDR1 MDHEN and CDR2 SYDVKM. CDR3 sequence (DNA): TGTGCCAGCAGTTTAAGGACAGGGATCGAGCAGTACTTC. The encoded protein is CASSLRTGIEQYF.

Comments on this clonotype: Its ends do not fully match the called genes, so a read error is possible. V and J are TRBV4-1 and TRBJ2-1; the D is unclear. The germline CDR1 and CDR2 sequences are MGHRA and YSYEKL. The CDR3 sequence is 15 residues long. The CDR3 loop is CASSQDNDRYSEQFF. The CDR3 DNA is TGCGCCAGCAGCCAAGATAACGACCGGTACAGTGAGCAGTTCTTC.

The V and J genes are TRBV18 and TRBJ2-5; 10 nucleotides agree with TRBD1. Germline lookup yields CDR1 KGHSH and CDR2 LQKENI. The CDR3 totals 19 residues. Trimming removed 0 bases from V and 4 bases from J; junction bases left unmatched: 14. CDR3 residues: CASSPPLLRQGARRETQYF. The CDR3 DNA reads as TGTGCCAGCTCACCACCTTTGTTAAGACAGGGGGCGAGGAGAGAGACCCAGTACTTC.

The genes are TRBV11-2 and TRBJ2-3; tentatively, D is TRBD2 (6 bases). CDR3 size: 15 residues. Germline CDR1 is SGHAT and CDR2 is FQNNGV. V lost 5 bases and J lost 4, with 16 bases in between. The CDR3 spells CASSASGERADTQYF. CDR3 DNA: TGTGCCAGCAGCGCCTCGGGGGAGCGCGCAGATACGCAGTATTTT.

This clonotype was detected a few times. The J gene is TRBJ1-1, the V gene TRBV3-1; D might be TRBD1 (5 bases). Looked up from germline, CDR1 is LGHDT and CDR2 is YNNKEL (reference sequence). CDR3 size: 13 residues. V gave up 1 base and J gave up 10 bases, with 13 bases separating them. CDR3 sequence (DNA): TGTGCCAGCAGCCAAGTTGGCAGGGTGGCAGCTTTCTTT. Its translation is CASSQVGRVAAFF.

Remarks on this clonotype: A much larger clone lies one base from this, so it may be a read error. This rearrangement joins TRBV29-1 to TRBJ2-5, with TRBD1 identical over 7 bases. CDR3 length: 15 residues. V gave up 6 bases and J gave up 11 bases; unmatched junction bases: 21. Germline-derived CDR1 and CDR2 are SQVTM and ANQGSEA. The CDR3, as DNA: TGCAGCGTCCTTTACGACAGGGAGCGGCCCTACAAGCAGTACTTC. Translation gives CSVLYDRERPYKQYF.

The table lists this clonotype with a few counts. Here the CDR3 DNA reads TGCGCCAGCAGCCACCCCAATGGACTAGCGGGGGGCCAGAACACCGGGGAGCTGTTTTTT. It yields the protein CASSHPNGLAGGQNTGELFF. This chain uses TRBV4-1 with TRBJ2-2; 14 bases fit TRBD2. This CDR3 has 20 residues. Per the germline V gene, CDR1 is MGHRA and CDR2 is YSYEKL. J lost 1 base, V lost 3 bases, and 10 bases had no gene match.